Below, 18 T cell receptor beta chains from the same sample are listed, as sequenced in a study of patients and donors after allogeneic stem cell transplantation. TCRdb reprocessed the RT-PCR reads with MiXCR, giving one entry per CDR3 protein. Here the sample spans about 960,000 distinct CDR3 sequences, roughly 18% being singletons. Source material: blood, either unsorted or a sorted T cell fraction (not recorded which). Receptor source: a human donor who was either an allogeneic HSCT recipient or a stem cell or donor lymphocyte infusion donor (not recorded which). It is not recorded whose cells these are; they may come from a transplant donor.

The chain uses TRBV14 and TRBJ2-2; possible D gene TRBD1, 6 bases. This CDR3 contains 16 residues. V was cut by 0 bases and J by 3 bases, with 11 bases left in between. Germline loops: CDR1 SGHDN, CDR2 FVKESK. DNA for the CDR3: TGTGCCAGCAGCCAAGATCCCCAGGGGCACACCGGGGAGCTGTTTTTT. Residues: CASSQDPQGHTGELFF.

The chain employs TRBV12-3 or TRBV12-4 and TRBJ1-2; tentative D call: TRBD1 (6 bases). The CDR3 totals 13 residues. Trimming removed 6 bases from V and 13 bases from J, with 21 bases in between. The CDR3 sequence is CASSLDRQSISTF. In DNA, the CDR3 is TGTGCCAGCAGCCTCGACAGGCAATCGATCAGCACCTTC.

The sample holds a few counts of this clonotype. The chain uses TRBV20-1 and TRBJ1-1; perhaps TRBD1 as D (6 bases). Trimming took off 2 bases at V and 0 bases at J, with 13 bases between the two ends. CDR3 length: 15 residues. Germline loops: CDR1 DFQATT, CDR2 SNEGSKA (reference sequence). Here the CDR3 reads CSARNGGSMNTEAFF. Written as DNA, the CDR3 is TGCAGTGCTAGAAACGGGGGCTCTATGAACACTGAAGCTTTCTTT.

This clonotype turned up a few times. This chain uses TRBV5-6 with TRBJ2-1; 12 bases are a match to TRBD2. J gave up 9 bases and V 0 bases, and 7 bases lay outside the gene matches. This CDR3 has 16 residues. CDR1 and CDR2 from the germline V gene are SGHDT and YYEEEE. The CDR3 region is CASSLAASGGATEQFF. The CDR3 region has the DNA TGTGCCAGCAGCTTGGCTGCTAGCGGGGGGGCCACTGAGCAGTTCTTC.

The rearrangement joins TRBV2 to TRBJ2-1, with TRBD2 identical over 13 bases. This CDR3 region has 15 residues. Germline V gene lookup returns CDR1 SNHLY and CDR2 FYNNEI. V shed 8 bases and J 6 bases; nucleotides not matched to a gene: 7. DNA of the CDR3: TGTGCCAGCCCAGGACTAGCGGGAGTTAGCAATGAGCAGTTCTTC. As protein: CASPGLAGVSNEQFF.

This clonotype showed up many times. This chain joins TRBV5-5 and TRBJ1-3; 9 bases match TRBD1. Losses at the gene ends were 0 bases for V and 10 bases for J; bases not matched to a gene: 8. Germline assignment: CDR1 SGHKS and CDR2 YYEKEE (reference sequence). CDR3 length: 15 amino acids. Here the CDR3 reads CASSLGGTGMKTIYF. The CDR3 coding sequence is TGTGCCAGCAGCTTGGGAGGGACAGGGATGAAGACCATATATTTT.

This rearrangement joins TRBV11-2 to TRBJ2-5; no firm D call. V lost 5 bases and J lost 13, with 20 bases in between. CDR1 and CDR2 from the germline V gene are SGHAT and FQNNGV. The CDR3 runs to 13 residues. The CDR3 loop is CASSQGSLETRYF. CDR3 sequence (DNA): TGTGCCAGCAGCCAAGGTTCCCTTGAAACGCGGTACTTC.

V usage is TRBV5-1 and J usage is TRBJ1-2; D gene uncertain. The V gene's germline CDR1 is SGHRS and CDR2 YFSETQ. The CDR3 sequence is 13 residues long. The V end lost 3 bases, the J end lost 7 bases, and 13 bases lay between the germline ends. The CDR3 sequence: CASSSPPSVGYTF. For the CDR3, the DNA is TGCGCCAGCAGCTCCCCCCCTTCGGTTGGCTACACCTTC.

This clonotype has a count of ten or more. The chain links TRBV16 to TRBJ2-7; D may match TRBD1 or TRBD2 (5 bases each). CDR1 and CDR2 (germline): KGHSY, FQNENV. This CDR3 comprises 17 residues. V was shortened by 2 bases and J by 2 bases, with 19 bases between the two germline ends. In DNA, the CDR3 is TGTGCCAGCAGCCAAGGGGGACGTGTAGCTGTCCCCTACGAGCAGTACTTC. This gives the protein CASSQGGRVAVPYEQYF.

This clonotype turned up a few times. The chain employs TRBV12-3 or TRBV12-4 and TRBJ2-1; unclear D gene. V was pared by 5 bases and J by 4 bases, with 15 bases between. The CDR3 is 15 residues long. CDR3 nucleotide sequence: TGTGCCAGCAGTATCGGCCGGACGCATTACAATGAGCAGTTCTTC. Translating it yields CASSIGRTHYNEQFF.

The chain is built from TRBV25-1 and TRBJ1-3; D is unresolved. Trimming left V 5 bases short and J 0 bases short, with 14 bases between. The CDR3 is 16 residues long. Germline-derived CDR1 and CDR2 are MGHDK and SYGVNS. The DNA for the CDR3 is TGTGCCAGCAGTCCCCCGGCGGGGAACTCTGGAAACACCATATATTTT. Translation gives CASSPPAGNSGNTIYF.

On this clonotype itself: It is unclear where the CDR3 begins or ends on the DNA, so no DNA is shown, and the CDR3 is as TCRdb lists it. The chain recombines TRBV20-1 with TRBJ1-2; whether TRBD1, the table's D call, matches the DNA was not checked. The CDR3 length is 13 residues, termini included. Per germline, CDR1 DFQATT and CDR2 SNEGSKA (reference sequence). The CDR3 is CSARFGTGNMDTF.

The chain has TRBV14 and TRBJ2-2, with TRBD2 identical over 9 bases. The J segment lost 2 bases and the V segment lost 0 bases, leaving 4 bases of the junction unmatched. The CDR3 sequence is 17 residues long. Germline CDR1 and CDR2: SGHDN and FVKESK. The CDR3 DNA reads TGTGCCAGCAGCCAAGATCTAGCGGGACTAAACACCGGGGAGCTGTTTTTT. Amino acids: CASSQDLAGLNTGELFF.

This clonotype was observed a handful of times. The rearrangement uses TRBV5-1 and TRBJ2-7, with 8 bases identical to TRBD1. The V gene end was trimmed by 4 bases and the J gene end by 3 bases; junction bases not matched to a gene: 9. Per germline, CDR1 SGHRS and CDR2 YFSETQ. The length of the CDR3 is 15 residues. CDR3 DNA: TGCGCCAGCAGCAGTGGGGACAGGTCGATCTACGAGCAGTACTTC. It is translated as CASSSGDRSIYEQYF. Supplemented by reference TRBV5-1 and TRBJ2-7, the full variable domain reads KAGVTQTPRYLIKTRGQQVTLSCSPISGHRSVSWYQQTPGQGLQFLFEYFSETQRNKGNFPGRFSGRQFSNSRSEMNVSTLELGDSALYLCASSSGDRSIYEQYFGPGTRLTVT.

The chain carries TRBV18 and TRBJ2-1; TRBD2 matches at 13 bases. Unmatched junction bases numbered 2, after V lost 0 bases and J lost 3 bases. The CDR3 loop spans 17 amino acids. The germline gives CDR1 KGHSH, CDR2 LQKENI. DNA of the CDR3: TGTGCCAGCTCACCACCTCGACTAGCGGGAGGCTACAATGAGCAGTTCTTC. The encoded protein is CASSPPRLAGGYNEQFF.

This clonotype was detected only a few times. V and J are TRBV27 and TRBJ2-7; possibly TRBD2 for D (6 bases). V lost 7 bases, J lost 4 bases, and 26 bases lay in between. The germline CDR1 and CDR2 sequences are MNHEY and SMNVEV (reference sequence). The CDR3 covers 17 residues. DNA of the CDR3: TGTGCCAGCAAACGTATGGACGGGGGATTTGCGAGGTACGAGCAGTACTTC. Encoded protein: CASKRMDGGFARYEQYF.

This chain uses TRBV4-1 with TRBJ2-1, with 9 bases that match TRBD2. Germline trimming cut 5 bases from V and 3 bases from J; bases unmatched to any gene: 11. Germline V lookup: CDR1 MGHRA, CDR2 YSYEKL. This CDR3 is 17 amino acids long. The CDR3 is CASSSRLAVPNYNEQFF. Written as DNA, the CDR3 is TGCGCCAGCAGCAGCCGACTAGCGGTACCCAACTACAATGAGCAGTTCTTC.

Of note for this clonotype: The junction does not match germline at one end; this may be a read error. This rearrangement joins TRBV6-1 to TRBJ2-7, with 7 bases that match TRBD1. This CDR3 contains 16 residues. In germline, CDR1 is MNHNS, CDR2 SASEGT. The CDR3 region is CASTSQMDRPSYEQYF. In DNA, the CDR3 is TGTGCCAGCACCTCCCAAATGGACAGGCCTTCCTACGAACAGTACTTC.